This T cell receptor beta chain was sequenced in a study of cytomegalovirus exposure and HLA in healthy donors (dated by TCRdb to about 2017). Describing the broader study: An earlier analysis of some 500 of the donors reported approximately 300 Gb of sequence data and 117 million unique TCR beta sequences from 150 million to 200 million T cells. About 300 gigabases of sequencing data and tens of millions of unique TCR sequences were included in an early release covering about 600 HLA-typed donors. Of the approximately 400 genotyped donors, 65% to 90% fell in the genetic ancestry cluster associated with self-reported Caucasian donors. The study aimed to test whether signatures of past pathogen exposure could be identified by cataloging public T cell receptors. The T cell repertoires of around 670 subjects were profiled by immunosequencing and related to cytomegalovirus serostatus. Besides the first cohort of approximately 710 subjects, a separate validation cohort made up of 120 different subjects was used. High-throughput TCR immunosequencing, statistical association of individual TCRs with disease status, and machine learning were combined to predict cytomegalovirus infection status. To study patterns of TCR occurrence, a later analysis re-analyzed previously published TCR beta repertoires from more than 550 donors and added high-resolution HLA genotyping. Rather than drawing on any new phenotypic data, the later analysis identified candidate immune exposures from TCR beta sequences and the way those sequences occurred across donors. An earlier analysis of 587 of the donors applied high-throughput TCR beta sequencing to assess whether each TCR beta V gene segment acted as functional or pseudogenic. Donor age, sex, ethnicity and CMV serostatus were collected together with the repertoire data. In a later genetic analysis, genome-wide SNP genotypes for about 55% of the roughly 700 donors were used, and that subset was treated as a discovery cohort. Every discovery cohort repertoire had been produced on one sequencing platform. HLA typing included class I and class II loci at four-digit resolution. Typing coverage varied by locus: about 629-640 donors for A, B, C, DRB1 and DQB1; some 520 for DQA1; about 570 for DPA1; more than 450 for DPB1. Four or five DR-DQ haplotypes were handled as single units for association and clustering because linkage in the cohort was strong. Among over 350 genotyped donors of the cohort, an average of about 240,000 unique TCR beta nucleotide sequences were sequenced per donor, approximately 20% of them non-productive. The full study reports these points: Because counts were too low, roughly 17 rarely observed V segments, including chromosome 9 orphons, were left out of the earlier analysis of over 550 of the donors. A cluster of highly shared sequence variants was judged likely to represent a technical artifact of the sequencing pipeline. Compared with equally common non-associated chains, HLA-associated TCR beta chains in a later analysis were more clonally expanded and had lower generation probabilities. A further reported finding was that TCR beta sequences accurately predicted the HLA-A and HLA-B alleles for most subjects in the first cohort. The only immune exposure information available for the cohort was CMV serostatus. In an earlier analysis of over 550 of the donors, most TCR beta V segments were observed in productive rearrangements about 87% or about 30% of the time, broadly matching IMGT annotations. When HLA alleles, especially DR and DQ, strongly co-occurred, TCR associations were difficult to assign to individual alleles. Roughly uniform sequencing depth across donors was assumed in presence/absence analyses, although this assumption may not hold. An association between a missense DCLRE1C variant and V-gene and J-gene trimming of TCR beta chains was found in a later genetic analysis and replicated in an independent cohort. HLA typing was unavailable for some donors at each locus, so association tests used only the typed subset. The classifier was reported to diagnose cytomegalovirus status with high specificity and sensitivity in both the original cohort and the validation cohort. A total of about 150 TCR beta chains were listed by the study as associated with cytomegalovirus. While some public TCRs were present in many individuals, most TCR sequences turned up only very rarely across donors. Correlated functional status among segregating V segments might reflect linkage disequilibrium, but an unknown experimental factor could not be ruled out. Some IMGT-functional V segments, including TRBV6-2 and TRBV6-3, could not be distinguished by the 87-base-pair reads and were therefore excluded. A later analysis associated 15,000 or so TCR beta sequences with specific HLA alleles at a false discovery rate of 0.05. A later analysis found that most CMV-associated TCR beta chains appeared HLA-restricted, with HLA associations seemingly driven largely by CMV exposure. In this cohort, only TCR beta chains were sequenced, and detectable features were limited by the absence of alpha or paired-chain data. Three of the identified cytomegalovirus-associated TCR beta chains were confirmed in vitro to be specific for cytomegalovirus antigens. In a later analysis, the rate of TCR association differed among HLA loci, with DRB1 alleles having the most associated TCRs and HLA-C alleles having the fewest. Compared with the approximately 710-donor mean, donors in an Asian-associated ancestry cluster had fewer N-insertions in productive TCRs, according to a later genetic analysis. Several of the top co-occurrence clusters appeared to be linked to parvovirus B19, influenza, CMV and Epstein-Barr virus, according to a later analysis. It was suggested by the authors that the approach could potentially be generalized to other disease states and immunological phenotypes.

Regarding this clone: No antigen is known for it. Base qualities are not provided; no much larger clone lies one nucleotide away.

In total, just over 650 healthy bone marrow donors made up the cohort. All cohort members were sampled while nominally healthy, although unrecorded immune exposures were likely present. The donor was CMV seropositive and belonged to the group of 250 to 350 seropositive cohort members. A peripheral blood sample was collected from each donor, and TCR beta sequencing was performed on peripheral blood mononuclear cells. The Qiagen DNeasy Blood Extraction Kit was used to extract genomic DNA from the blood cell samples. To prepare the library, the immunoSEQ multiplex PCR assay was applied. The multiplex PCR relied on a mix of 60 forward primers for TCR Vbeta segments and 13 reverse primers for TCR Jbeta segments. The CDR3 region of rearranged TCR beta genes was amplified from genomic DNA with a multiplex PCR assay. The Illumina HiSeq System was used to sequence the amplified TCR beta libraries as 87-base-pair reads. The authors' pipeline ran thus. In a later analysis, 70 million to 95 million unique TCR beta chains were counted across the 500 to 850 repertoires, and roughly 10 million of these chains were shared by at least two donors. Raw reads were error-corrected and collapsed into unique sequences with a nearest-neighbor algorithm that merged closely related sequences to remove PCR and sequencing errors. CDR3 sequences were aligned to IMGT reference sequences to assign V, D and J gene segments. For a sequence to be retained, at least a six-nucleotide match to both a V gene segment and a J gene segment was required. A rearrangement counted as productive if the CDR3 had no stop codons and remained in frame with V and J, and every other rearrangement counted as non-productive. CDR3 was defined by IMGT convention, running from the second conserved V-encoded cysteine to the conserved J-encoded phenylalanine. The earlier analysis of 587 of the donors excluded sequences that lacked an unambiguous match to a single V gene segment. An earlier analysis of fewer than 750 of the donors classified V segments as functional when productive rearrangements were above 56.7% and as segregating when the standard deviation between donors was above 5%. To diagnose cytomegalovirus status from the catalog of TCR beta chain sequences, a statistical classification framework was built. A later analysis assigned V and J genes by comparing TCR nucleotide sequences with IMGT/GENE-DB human TR gene sequences. In a later analysis, CDR3 sequences and most-parsimonious VDJ recombination scenarios were assigned using the TCRdist pipeline. In a later analysis, each TCR beta chain was defined by its CDR3 amino acid sequence together with its V-gene family, and reads without a unique V-gene family were excluded. As a way to deal with suspected cross-contamination and a sequencing artifact, a later analysis dropped roughly 600 nucleotide sequences that were highly shared and had low generation probability. In a later analysis, a clonal expansion index for each public chain was calculated from normalized within-repertoire ranks of inferred template counts. A later analysis computed generation probabilities with a VDJ recombination model fitted to out-of-frame rearrangements, and checked the results against IGoR. In a later analysis, TCR-TCR, TCR-HLA and TCR-CMV co-occurrence was scored with hypergeometric tests, and a repertoire-size bias correction was applied to TCR pairs. False discovery rates were estimated in a later analysis by permuting HLA or CMV assignments 20 times. In a later analysis, co-occurring TCRs were grouped using DBSCAN, with TCRdist sequence similarity added in when clustering inside HLA-allele-positive subsets. Co-occurrence clustering excluded repertoires with fewer than 30,000 or more than 120,000 public chains, plus five with anomalous nucleotide sharing. TCRdb took over this immuneACCESS table, retaining in-frame rearrangements with V and J assigned. Such tables are incomplete; in checked studies, under half of the missing clones stem from an unresolved V gene, and the remainder is unexplained. V and J calls and clone size come straight from that table; D and trimming were deduced from the DNA. This sample is represented by under 130,000 clones; about three quarters of them were singletons. The top ten constitute over 7% of the sample.

After removal of 5 bases from V and 0 bases from J, the junction retains 9 bases not matched to a gene. The CDR3 measures 16 amino acids from cysteine to phenylalanine. Just the 48-base CDR3 DNA is kept, in frame starting at base 1. The CDR1 and CDR2 encoded by the germline V gene are KGHSH and LQKENI. This receptor was taken from a woman between 40 and 50 years old in good health and CMV-seropositive. Sequenced sample: PBMCs. The V gene is TRBV18 and the J gene is TRBJ2-7; TRBD2 matches 8 bases in the middle. The CDR3 region reads CASSSPGAGGSYEQYF. The DNA sequence is as follows: TGTGCCAGCTCATCCCCCGGGGCGGGGGGCTCCTACGAGCAGTACTTC. Beyond the CDR3, the reference TRBV18 and TRBJ2-7 genes provide the residues; the full variable domain reads: NAGVMQNPRHLVRRRGQEARLRCSPMKGHSHVYWYRQLPEEGLKFMVYLQKENIIDESGMPKERFSAEFPKEGPSILRIQQVVRGDSAAYFCASSSPGAGGSYEQYFGPGTRLTVT.